The 14 T cell receptor beta chains below were found in one sample sequenced in a study of blood T cell repertoires in COVID-19. Sequencing was performed with immunoSEQ multiplex PCR; in TCRdb, only in-frame clones are kept and a portion is missing. Among a few hundred thousand clones, 82% were seen once, and the ten largest hold about 3%. Sequencing was carried out using peripheral blood. The receptors derive from a woman between 18 and 29 years old with acute or convalescent COVID-19.

This clone was detected only once. The rearrangement links TRBV6-2 or TRBV6-3 to TRBJ2-5; D uncertain. Germline loops: CDR1 MNHEY, CDR2 SVGEGT. V was pared by 2 bases and J by 2 bases, with 6 bases between. The CDR3 is 13 amino acids. CDR3 coding DNA: TGTGCCAGCAGTTACGGTCTACAAGAGACCCAGTACTTC. This sequence encodes CASSYGLQETQYF.

This clone was observed at least ten times. The V gene is TRBV15, the J gene TRBJ2-5; 8 nucleotides agree with TRBD2. Trimming removed 5 bases from V and 1 base from J; junction bases left unmatched: 12. The germline V gene has CDR1 LNHNV and CDR2 YYDKDF (reference sequence). The CDR3 is 17 residues long. Here the CDR3 reads CATSGPTGGVGQETQYF. CDR3 DNA sequence: TGTGCCACCAGCGGACCTACGGGAGGGGTGGGCCAAGAGACCCAGTACTTC.

V gene TRBV6-2 or TRBV6-3 combines with J gene TRBJ2-1; the D gene is possibly TRBD1 (6 bases). CDR1 is MNHEY and CDR2 is SVGEGT in the germline V gene. V lost 6 bases, J lost 4 bases, and 10 bases lay in between. The CDR3 is 13 amino acids. The CDR3 coding sequence is TGTGCCAGCAGCATACAGGGTTACAATGAGCAGTTCTTC. It encodes CASSIQGYNEQFF.

This clone was recorded once. The chain carries TRBV29-1 and TRBJ1-2, with 10 bases fitting TRBD1. From germline, CDR1 is SQVTM and CDR2 ANQGSEA. With V trimmed by 6 bases and J by 6 bases, 7 bases remained unmatched. The CDR3 contains 13 residues. CDR3 in amino acids: CSVRQGARHGYTF. CDR3 coding DNA: TGCAGCGTCAGACAGGGGGCGCGTCATGGCTACACCTTC.

This chain links TRBV5-8 with TRBJ2-7; no clear D. The CDR3 consists of 13 residues. Germline V lookup: CDR1 SGHTS, CDR2 YDEGEE. With 2 bases removed from V and 4 bases from J, the gap between germline ends came to 10 bases. The chain's CDR3 is CASSFPGRYEQYF. DNA for the CDR3: TGTGCCAGCAGCTTCCCAGGTCGTTACGAGCAGTACTTC.

V is TRBV27 and J is TRBJ1-6; a possible D gene is TRBD1 (6 bases). Germline V gene data show CDR1 as MNHEY and CDR2 as SMNVEV (reference sequence). V was trimmed by 2 bases and J by 11 bases, leaving 7 bases between them. This CDR3 is built from 12 residues. CDR3 nucleotides: TGTGCCAGCAGTTTAAGGGGGACACCCCTCCACTTT. Amino acids: CASSLRGTPLHF.

The chain has TRBV5-8 and TRBJ1-5; no firm D call. The germline gives CDR1 SGHTS, CDR2 YDEGEE. V was shortened by 1 base and J by 7 bases, with 9 bases between the two germline ends. There are 13 residues in the CDR3. CDR3 sequence: CASSLSHNQPQHF. The CDR3 DNA sequence: TGTGCCAGCAGCTTGAGTCACAACCAGCCCCAGCATTTT.

J is TRBJ2-7 and V is TRBV9, with 7 bases lining up with TRBD2. The CDR3 spans 14 residues. The trim removed 0 bases at V and 7 bases at J, leaving 7 bases unmatched. CDR1 is SGDLS, CDR2 YYNGEE, per germline. DNA of the CDR3: TGTGCCAGCAGCGTAGCGGGGGGTGGGCCGGAGCAGTACTTC. Translated, it gives CASSVAGGGPEQYF.

The J gene is TRBJ2-1, the V gene TRBV5-1; 7 bases line up with TRBD1. Germline CDR1 and CDR2: SGHRS and YFSETQ. This CDR3 has 16 amino acids. The ends lost 3 bases at V and 0 bases at J; junction bases unmatched: 6. In DNA, the CDR3 is TGCGCCAGCAGCTATGGACAGGAGAGCTCCTACAATGAGCAGTTCTTC. This gives the protein CASSYGQESSYNEQFF.

This clone turned up a few times. V and J are TRBV24-1 and TRBJ2-2; TRBD2 aligns across 7 bases. The trim removed 9 bases at V and 5 bases at J, leaving 17 bases unmatched. CDR3 length: 17 residues. Germline CDR1 KGHDR, CDR2 SFDVKD. The CDR3 sequence: CATPSGLAEKITGELFF. For the CDR3, the DNA is TGTGCCACCCCCTCCGGGCTAGCGGAAAAAATTACCGGGGAGCTGTTTTTT.

The V call is TRBV10-3, the J call TRBJ1-5; 7 bases align to TRBD1. The CDR3 consists of 14 residues. Germline V gene lookup returns CDR1 ENHRY and CDR2 SYGVKD. J was trimmed by 6 bases and V by 2 bases; bases with no gene match: 4. DNA of the CDR3: TGTGCCATCAGTGAGGGACAGGAGCCTCAGCCCCAGCATTTT. It encodes CAISEGQEPQPQHF.

V gene TRBV7-6 combines with J gene TRBJ1-1; 8 nucleotides match TRBD1. CDR1 and CDR2 from the germline V gene are SGHVS and FNYEAQ. The CDR3 is 15 amino acids. Trimming at V came to 5 bases and at J to 0 bases, leaving 5 bases not matched to a gene. CDR3 protein: CASSTGQGLNTEAFF. The CDR3 DNA reads TGTGCCAGCAGCACCGGACAGGGCTTGAACACTGAAGCTTTCTTT.

In regard to this clone: A read error may account for a junction end that differs from germline. The chain recombines TRBV6-1 with TRBJ1-4; D gene unclear. The germline gives CDR1 MNHNS, CDR2 SASEGT. CDR3 size: 15 residues. The CDR3 sequence is CASREDKTTNEKLFF. The CDR3 nucleotides read TGTGCCAGCAGGGAAGACAAGACAACTAATGAAAAACTGTTTTTT.

The V call is TRBV4-1, the J call TRBJ1-4; 9 nucleotides align to TRBD1. J was trimmed by 4 bases and V by 2 bases; bases with no gene match: 11. CDR1 and CDR2 (germline): MGHRA, YSYEKL. The CDR3 spans 18 residues. The CDR3 DNA follows: TGCGCCAGCAGCCAAAATGACCGGGACAGGGTTAGTAATGAAAAACTGTTTTTT. It yields the protein CASSQNDRDRVSNEKLFF.